This T cell receptor beta chain was captured in a study of blood T cells in healthy people across ages (dated by TCRdb to between 2015 and 2016). Notes on the research overall: In model experiments, template switching captured about one uniquely barcoded TCR beta cDNA molecule for every two T cells. To avoid experimental bias, donors of different ages were spread randomly across the sequencing lanes. Using the same blood draw, the study looked at two additional independent replicas of 1 million unique cDNA reads for two donors, one aged 18 to 30 and the other aged 80 or older. Donors were grouped into four age groups: young (average approximately 16 years), middle-aged (approximately 41), aged (around 66) and long-lived (over 80). The study measured age-related changes in TCR beta repertoire diversity using deep sequencing normalized with unique cDNA molecular identifiers. Broader findings and caveats from the paper: Estimates of total diversity based on one million sequenced T cells were regarded as lower bounds and as underestimates. There was a strong correlation between observed TCR beta diversity and the percentage of naive T cells measured by flow cytometry. Because the CMV infection status of the donors was unknown, age-related changes in expanded clonotypes may potentially have been confounded. Observed TCR beta diversity per million T cells fell roughly linearly with age, and a significant reduction was already apparent by age approximately 40. Compared with the aged group, more naive CD4+ T cells, fewer expanded clones and increased TCR diversity were shown by the long-lived group, suggesting age selection. Conclusive comparison of naive and antigen-experienced compartments was prevented by the profiling of bulk unsorted PBMCs.

The donors were roughly 40 Caucasian individuals from Russia, aged about 6 to 100 years, who were systemically healthy. Each donor gave around 9.5 milliliters of peripheral blood, collected into EDTA-treated Vacutainer tubes. Ficoll-Paque density-gradient centrifugation was used to isolate PBMCs, with at least 6 million obtained per sample. Trizol reagent was used to extract total RNA from PBMCs, with at least 5.5 micrograms per sample. For every donor, an aliquot of PBMCs went through flow cytometry to measure the percentages of naive CD45RAhigh/CD27high T cells. The library was obtained by 5' RACE. The data were produced on an Illumina HiSeq 2500. A second PCR of about 6 to 11 cycles was run with a J-beta primer mix and a sample-barcoded 5' primer. A template-switch 5' adaptor carrying 12 random nucleotides introduced a unique molecular identifier onto each TCR beta cDNA molecule. Each sample yielded at least 3 million CDR3-containing paired-end reads. The Mint cDNA synthesis kit, primed by a TRBC-specific oligonucleotide, was used to synthesize first-strand cDNA from all RNA. Following uracil-DNA glycosylase treatment, a first 18-cycle PCR with universal primers M1SS and BC2_uni_R was performed on all cDNA. In the authors' own workflow: Each sample was normalized by randomly selecting 1 million high-quality reads, each carrying a distinct molecular identifier. Instead of being binned into consensus sequences, reads that shared molecular identifiers were thrown out. CDR3 identification, clonotype clustering and error correction used MiTCR with a Q25 quality threshold and the strictest error-elimination algorithm. A nonparametric unseen species model using Euler transformation provided a lower-bound estimate of total TCR beta diversity. The public reads were reprocessed in TCRdb via fastp at Q25 and MiXCR, keeping in-frame beta chains. Every distinct CDR3 protein forms one entry, paired with its most common genes and DNA. TCRdb assigned the V and J calls; the authors' analysis was not used. Across this sample there are 1.5 million to 2 million distinct CDR3 sequences, with about 49% seen only once. The leading ten clones occupy around 2.1% of the sample.

From the cysteine through the phenylalanine, the CDR3 covers 18 amino acids. Left in the record is the CDR3 DNA by itself, 54 bases read in frame from the first base. CDR1 is given as MNHEY and CDR2 as SVGEGT, both from the germline V gene. V drops 2 bases and J drops 4 bases, leaving 21 bases in between. On this clonotype: Its antigen is not yet known. One base away there is no much larger clone; base qualities are not given.

Sequencing input: blood. The sequence joins TRBV6-2 or TRBV6-3 to TRBJ2-1; TRBD2 could be the D gene, as 6 bases match. The receptor comes from a woman between 40 and 55 years old in good health. The CDR3 region has the sequence CASSYTPSGRGMYNEQFF. The DNA sequence reads TGTGCCAGCAGTTACACACCGTCCGGGCGGGGTATGTACAATGAGCAGTTCTTC.